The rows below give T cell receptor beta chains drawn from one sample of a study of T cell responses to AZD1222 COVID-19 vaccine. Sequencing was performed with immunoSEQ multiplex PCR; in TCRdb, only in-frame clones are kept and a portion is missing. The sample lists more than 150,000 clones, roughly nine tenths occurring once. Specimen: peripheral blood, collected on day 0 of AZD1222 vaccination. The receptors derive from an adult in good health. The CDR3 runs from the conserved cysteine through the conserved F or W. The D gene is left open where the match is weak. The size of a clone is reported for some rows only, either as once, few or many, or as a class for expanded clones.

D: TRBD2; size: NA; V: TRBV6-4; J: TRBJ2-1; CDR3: CASSALAGGPNEQFF; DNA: TGTGCCAGCAGTGCTCTAGCGGGGGGGCCTAATGAGCAGTTCTTC
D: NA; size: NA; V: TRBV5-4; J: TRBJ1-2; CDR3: CASSFDGGGYTF; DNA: TGTGCCAGCAGCTTCGACGGGGGCGGCTACACCTTC
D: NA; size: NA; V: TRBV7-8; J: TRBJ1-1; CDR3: CASSPRVQTLNTEAFF; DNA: TGTGCCAGCAGCCCTAGAGTACAGACCTTGAACACTGAAGCTTTCTTT
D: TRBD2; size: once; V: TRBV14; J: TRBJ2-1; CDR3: CASSRTSGGSYNEQFF; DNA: TGTGCCAGCAGCCGGACTAGCGGGGGGTCATACAATGAGCAGTTCTTC
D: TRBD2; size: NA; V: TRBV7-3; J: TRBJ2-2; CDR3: CASSLYGGGAPTGELFF; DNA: TGTGCCAGCAGCTTATATGGCGGGGGGGCCCCCACCGGGGAGCTGTTTTTT
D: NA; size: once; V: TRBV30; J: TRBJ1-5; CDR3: CAWGQNSNQPQHF; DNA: TGTGCCTGGGGACAGAATAGCAATCAGCCCCAGCATTTT
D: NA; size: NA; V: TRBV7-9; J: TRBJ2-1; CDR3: CASSLAGGANEQFF; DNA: TGTGCCAGCAGCTTAGCGGGCGGGGCTAATGAGCAGTTCTTC
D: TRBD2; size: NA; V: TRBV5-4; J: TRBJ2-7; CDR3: CASSNRLAGYEQYF; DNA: TGTGCCAGCAGCAACAGACTAGCGGGGTACGAGCAGTACTTC
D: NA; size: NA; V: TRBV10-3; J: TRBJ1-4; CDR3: CAISDRGGEKLFF; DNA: TGTGCCATCAGTGACAGGGGAGGTGAAAAACTGTTTTTT
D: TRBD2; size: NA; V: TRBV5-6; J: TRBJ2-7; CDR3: CASSAGGYEQYF; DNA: TGTGCCAGCAGTGCGGGGGGGTACGAGCAGTACTTC
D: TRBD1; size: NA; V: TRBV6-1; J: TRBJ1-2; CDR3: CASSEATGFGYTF; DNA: TGTGCCAGCAGTGAAGCGACAGGGTTCGGCTACACCTTC
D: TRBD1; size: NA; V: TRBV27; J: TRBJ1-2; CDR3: CASSREGGGYGYTF; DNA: TGTGCCAGCAGTCGTGAAGGGGGCGGCTATGGCTACACCTTC
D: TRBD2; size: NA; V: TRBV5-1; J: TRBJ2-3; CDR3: CASSSPGGSTDTQYF; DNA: TGCGCCAGCAGCTCCCCGGGGGGGAGCACAGATACGCAGTATTTT
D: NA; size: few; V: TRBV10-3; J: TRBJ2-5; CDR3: CAISEWASPETQYF; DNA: TGTGCCATCAGTGAGTGGGCTAGCCCAGAGACCCAGTACTTC
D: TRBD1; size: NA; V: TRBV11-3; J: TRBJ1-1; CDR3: CASSYGQGSTEAFF; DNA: TGTGCCAGCAGCTATGGACAGGGGAGCACTGAAGCTTTCTTT
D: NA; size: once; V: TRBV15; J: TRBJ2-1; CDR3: CATSRDLGGGYNEQFF; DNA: TGTGCCACCAGCAGAGATTTGGGGGGCGGCTACAATGAGCAGTTCTTC
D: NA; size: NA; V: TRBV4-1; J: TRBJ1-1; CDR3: CASSQDDFRVTEAFF; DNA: TGCGCCAGCAGCCAAGACGACTTTAGGGTAACTGAAGCTTTCTTT
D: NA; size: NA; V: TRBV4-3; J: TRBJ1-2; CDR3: CASSQDFGVDYGYTF; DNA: TGCGCCAGCAGCCAAGATTTCGGGGTCGACTATGGCTACACCTTC
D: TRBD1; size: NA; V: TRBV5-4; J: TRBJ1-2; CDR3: CASSPTGVGYTF; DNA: TGTGCCAGCAGCCCGACAGGGGTCGGCTACACCTTC
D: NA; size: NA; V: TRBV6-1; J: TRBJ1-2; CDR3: CASSESTMGFRGGNYGYTF; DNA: TGTGCCAGCAGTGAATCAACCATGGGTTTCAGGGGAGGGAACTATGGCTACACCTTC
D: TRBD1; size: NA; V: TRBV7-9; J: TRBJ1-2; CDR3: CASSFGQGYGYTF; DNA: TGTGCCAGCAGCTTCGGACAGGGCTATGGCTACACCTTC
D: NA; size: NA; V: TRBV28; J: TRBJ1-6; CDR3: CASSPLGRSPLHF; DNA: TGTGCCAGCAGTCCCCTCGGCAGGTCACCCCTCCACTTT
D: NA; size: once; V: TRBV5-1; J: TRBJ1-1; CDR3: CASSPGQNRLTEAFF; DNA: TGCGCCAGCAGCCCCGGACAAAATCGCTTAACTGAAGCTTTCTTT
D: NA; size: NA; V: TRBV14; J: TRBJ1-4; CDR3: CASSPRQVPNEKLFF; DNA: TGTGCCAGCAGCCCACGACAGGTGCCTAATGAAAAACTGTTTTTT
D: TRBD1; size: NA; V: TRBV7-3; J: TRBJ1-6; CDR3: CASSYGQGALRALHF; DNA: TGTGCCAGCAGTTACGGACAGGGGGCTCTTCGGGCCCTCCACTTT
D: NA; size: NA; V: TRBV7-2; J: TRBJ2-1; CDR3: CASSAPGHEQFF; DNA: TGTGCCAGCAGCGCCCCGGGCCATGAGCAGTTCTTC
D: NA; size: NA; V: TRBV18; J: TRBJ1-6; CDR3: CASSLRGAGDSPLHF; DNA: TGTGCCAGCTCACTTAGAGGGGCGGGTGATTCACCCCTCCACTTT